Listed below are T cell receptor beta chains from one sample, sequenced in a study of response to subunit inactivated influenza vaccine. TCRdb ran MiXCR on the RT-PCR reads and lists one entry per CDR3 protein. The sample includes a few hundred thousand distinct CDR3 sequences, roughly 7.6% of them seen just once. The sequencing used PBMCs from blood, collected about 24 months after vaccination. These receptors all stem from a man aged 50 to 75 who received an inactivated influenza vaccine. The CDR3 runs from the conserved cysteine through the conserved F or W. Fields, in order: V gene, D gene, J gene, clone size, CDR3 protein, CDR3 DNA. The D gene is left open where the match is weak. Part of the rows lack a size; the others show once, few, many or a class for expanded clones.

V gene: TRBV2
D gene: -
J gene: TRBJ1-1
clone size: few
CDR3 protein: CASRIRSLNTEAFF
CDR3 DNA: TGTGCCAGCAGAATTCGCAGTCTGAACACTGAAGCTTTCTTT

V gene: TRBV7-6
D gene: -
J gene: TRBJ2-5
clone size: -
CDR3 protein: CASSAGYGSAYF
CDR3 DNA: TGTGCCAGCAGCGCAGGATACGGGTCCGCATACTTC

V gene: TRBV19
D gene: -
J gene: TRBJ2-3
clone size: -
CDR3 protein: CASSLSEGFTDTQYF
CDR3 DNA: TGTGCCAGTAGTTTATCGGAGGGTTTCACAGATACGCAGTATTTT

V gene: TRBV4-3
D gene: -
J gene: TRBJ1-2
clone size: -
CDR3 protein: CASSQDLNYGYTF
CDR3 DNA: TGCGCCAGCAGCCAAGACCTAAACTATGGCTACACCTTC

V gene: TRBV28
D gene: -
J gene: TRBJ1-3
clone size: -
CDR3 protein: CASHPMLGGNTIYF
CDR3 DNA: TGTGCCAGCCACCCAATGTTGGGTGGAAACACCATATATTTT

V gene: TRBV3-1
D gene: TRBD1
J gene: TRBJ2-1
clone size: many
CDR3 protein: CASSRGRGLHYNEQFF
CDR3 DNA: TGTGCCAGCAGCCGCGGCAGGGGGCTTCACTACAATGAGCAGTTCTTC

V gene: TRBV29-1
D gene: -
J gene: TRBJ2-7
clone size: many
CDR3 protein: CSALTSYEQYF
CDR3 DNA: TGCAGCGCCCTCACCTCCTACGAGCAGTACTTC

V gene: TRBV10-3
D gene: TRBD2
J gene: TRBJ2-3
clone size: many
CDR3 protein: CAISVTSGMSTDTQYF
CDR3 DNA: TGTGCCATCAGTGTTACTAGCGGGATGAGCACAGATACGCAGTATTTT

V gene: TRBV4-2
D gene: -
J gene: TRBJ1-5
clone size: few
CDR3 protein: CASSQDTVGNQPQHF
CDR3 DNA: TGTGCCAGCAGCCAAGATACGGTGGGCAATCAGCCCCAGCATTTT

V gene: TRBV5-1
D gene: TRBD1
J gene: TRBJ2-3
clone size: -
CDR3 protein: CASSQSQGADTQYF
CDR3 DNA: TGCGCCAGCAGCCAATCCCAGGGGGCAGATACGCAGTATTTT

V gene: TRBV7-9
D gene: -
J gene: TRBJ1-1
clone size: few
CDR3 protein: CASSRESNTEAFF
CDR3 DNA: TGTGCCAGCAGCCGGGAATCGAACACTGAAGCTTTCTTT

V gene: TRBV9
D gene: TRBD1
J gene: TRBJ1-2
clone size: few
CDR3 protein: CASSVSTGGGYTF
CDR3 DNA: TGTGCCAGCAGCGTATCGACAGGGGGTGGCTACACCTTC

V gene: TRBV28
D gene: TRBD2
J gene: TRBJ2-7
clone size: -
CDR3 protein: CASTSLAGGYEQYF
CDR3 DNA: TGTGCCAGCACCTCACTAGCGGGAGGGTACGAGCAGTACTTC

V gene: TRBV25-1
D gene: -
J gene: TRBJ2-3
clone size: -
CDR3 protein: CASSEERELDTQYF
CDR3 DNA: TGTGCCAGCAGTGAAGAAAGGGAGCTGGATACGCAGTATTTT

V gene: TRBV29-1
D gene: -
J gene: TRBJ2-5
clone size: -
CDR3 protein: CSAGEGTYQETQYF
CDR3 DNA: TGCAGCGCAGGGGAGGGAACCTACCAAGAGACCCAGTACTTC

V gene: TRBV3-1
D gene: TRBD2
J gene: TRBJ2-7
clone size: -
CDR3 protein: CASSQGGGRPYLQYF
CDR3 DNA: TGTGCCAGCAGCCAAGGGGGCGGGAGGCCTTACTTGCAGTACTTC

V gene: TRBV11-2
D gene: TRBD2
J gene: TRBJ2-2
clone size: -
CDR3 protein: CASSVLAGGPGELFF
CDR3 DNA: TGTGCCAGCAGCGTCCTAGCGGGGGGGCCCGGGGAGCTGTTTTTT

V gene: TRBV18
D gene: TRBD1
J gene: TRBJ2-7
clone size: many
CDR3 protein: CASSPLETGTGSYEQYF
CDR3 DNA: TGTGCCAGCTCACCTTTGGAAACCGGGACAGGGTCCTACGAGCAGTACTTC

V gene: TRBV6-5
D gene: -
J gene: TRBJ2-7
clone size: few
CDR3 protein: CASSYSDRPGEQYF
CDR3 DNA: TGTGCCAGCAGTTACTCCGACAGACCTGGCGAGCAGTACTTC

V gene: TRBV6-2/TRBV6-3
D gene: -
J gene: TRBJ2-1
clone size: -
CDR3 protein: CASSYPDIKLQYYQFF
CDR3 DNA: TGTGCCAGCAGTTATCCCGATATTAAGTTACAATATTATCAGTTCTTC

V gene: TRBV12-3/TRBV12-4
D gene: -
J gene: TRBJ2-4
clone size: -
CDR3 protein: CASSSAGFKYF
CDR3 DNA: TGTGCCAGCAGTTCCGCGGGGTTCAAGTACTTC

V gene: TRBV7-2
D gene: -
J gene: TRBJ1-1
clone size: -
CDR3 protein: CASSYGRGVRTEAFF
CDR3 DNA: TGTGCCAGCAGCTACGGGCGAGGGGTACGCACTGAAGCTTTCTTT

V gene: TRBV12-3/TRBV12-4
D gene: -
J gene: TRBJ1-6
clone size: many
CDR3 protein: CASSGYPPGVDSPLHF
CDR3 DNA: TGTGCCAGCAGTGGTTATCCACCCGGGGTGGATTCACCCCTCCACTTT

V gene: TRBV7-9
D gene: TRBD2
J gene: TRBJ2-5
clone size: few
CDR3 protein: CAVLALETQYF
CDR3 DNA: TGTGCCGTACTAGCGCTGGAGACCCAGTACTTC

V gene: TRBV28
D gene: -
J gene: TRBJ2-7
clone size: -
CDR3 protein: CASSLYVGSYEQYF
CDR3 DNA: TGTGCCAGCAGTTTATACGTCGGATCCTACGAGCAGTACTTC

V gene: TRBV2
D gene: TRBD1
J gene: TRBJ1-5
clone size: -
CDR3 protein: CASSEARGFQPQHF
CDR3 DNA: TGTGCCAGCAGTGAAGCCAGGGGGTTCCAGCCCCAGCATTTT

V gene: TRBV20-1
D gene: TRBD1
J gene: TRBJ1-5
clone size: -
CDR3 protein: CSAWGQGLSNQPQHF
CDR3 DNA: TGCAGTGCGTGGGGACAGGGACTTAGCAATCAGCCCCAGCATTTT

V gene: TRBV7-6
D gene: TRBD1
J gene: TRBJ2-2
clone size: few
CDR3 protein: CASSWDAGTGDRNTGELFF
CDR3 DNA: TGTGCCAGCAGCTGGGACGCCGGGACAGGCGATAGAAACACCGGGGAGCTGTTTTTT

V gene: TRBV7-9
D gene: -
J gene: TRBJ2-7
clone size: -
CDR3 protein: CASSVKGAYEQYF
CDR3 DNA: TGTGCCAGCAGCGTTAAGGGGGCCTACGAGCAGTACTTC

V gene: TRBV11-2
D gene: TRBD1
J gene: TRBJ2-7
clone size: many
CDR3 protein: CASSSIRGRFYEQYF
CDR3 DNA: TGTGCCAGCAGCTCGATCAGGGGGCGATTCTACGAGCAGTACTTC

V gene: TRBV28
D gene: -
J gene: TRBJ2-7
clone size: -
CDR3 protein: CASVRGGRPYEQYF
CDR3 DNA: TGTGCCAGCGTTAGGGGCGGTAGACCCTACGAGCAGTACTTC

V gene: TRBV20-1
D gene: TRBD2
J gene: TRBJ2-5
clone size: -
CDR3 protein: CCARDKTTSGRLRETQYF
CDR3 DNA: TGCTGTGCTAGAGATAAGACGACTAGCGGGAGACTTCGAGAGACCCAGTACTTC

V gene: TRBV29-1
D gene: TRBD1
J gene: TRBJ2-7
clone size: -
CDR3 protein: CSVRGQVGEQYF
CDR3 DNA: TGCAGCGTGAGGGGGCAAGTGGGCGAGCAGTACTTC

V gene: TRBV5-1
D gene: -
J gene: TRBJ1-4
clone size: -
CDR3 protein: CASSVAYSQGPTEKLFF
CDR3 DNA: TGCGCCAGCAGCGTGGCATACTCACAGGGACCGACTGAAAAACTGTTTTTT

V gene: TRBV5-1
D gene: TRBD2
J gene: TRBJ2-1
clone size: -
CDR3 protein: CASSWGGTSGSYNEQFF
CDR3 DNA: TGCGCCAGCAGCTGGGGAGGGACTAGCGGCTCCTACAATGAGCAGTTCTTC

V gene: TRBV3-1
D gene: TRBD2
J gene: TRBJ2-1
clone size: -
CDR3 protein: CASSQDLGTSGRNEQFF
CDR3 DNA: TGTGCCAGCAGCCAAGATCTGGGGACTAGCGGGAGGAATGAGCAGTTCTTC

V gene: TRBV9
D gene: TRBD2
J gene: TRBJ2-5
clone size: many
CDR3 protein: CASSGRTSGSRETQYF
CDR3 DNA: TGTGCCAGCAGCGGCCGGACTAGCGGGAGTCGAGAGACCCAGTACTTC

V gene: TRBV20-1
D gene: TRBD1
J gene: TRBJ2-5
clone size: few
CDR3 protein: CRLGQGLAGETQYF
CDR3 DNA: TGCAGGCTGGGACAGGGGCTGGCGGGCGAGACCCAGTACTTC

V gene: TRBV4-3
D gene: -
J gene: TRBJ2-7
clone size: few
CDR3 protein: CASSLNLGREQYF
CDR3 DNA: TGCGCCAGCAGCCTGAATCTTGGACGAGAGCAGTACTTC

V gene: TRBV14
D gene: TRBD2
J gene: TRBJ2-1
clone size: few
CDR3 protein: CASSLGGLAGFEQFF
CDR3 DNA: TGTGCCAGCAGCCTCGGGGGACTAGCGGGATTTGAGCAGTTCTTC

V gene: TRBV11-2
D gene: -
J gene: TRBJ2-7
clone size: many
CDR3 protein: CASSPGGNRGYEQYF
CDR3 DNA: TGTGCCAGCAGCCCCGGGGGGAACAGGGGCTACGAGCAGTACTTC

V gene: TRBV20-1
D gene: -
J gene: TRBJ2-7
clone size: many
CDR3 protein: CSANRASLYEQYF
CDR3 DNA: TGCAGTGCAAACAGGGCTAGCCTCTACGAGCAGTACTTC

V gene: TRBV7-9
D gene: -
J gene: TRBJ2-5
clone size: many
CDR3 protein: CASSLIVWGGQETQYF
CDR3 DNA: TGTGCCAGCAGCTTAATTGTGTGGGGTGGCCAAGAGACCCAGTACTTC

V gene: TRBV9
D gene: TRBD2
J gene: TRBJ2-5
clone size: many
CDR3 protein: CASSSTGTSGGEGKETQYF
CDR3 DNA: TGTGCCAGCAGCTCAACCGGGACTAGCGGGGGAGAGGGAAAAGAGACCCAGTACTTC

V gene: TRBV6-1
D gene: -
J gene: TRBJ2-1
clone size: many
CDR3 protein: CASSEAVGSVGNEQFF
CDR3 DNA: TGTGCCAGCAGTGAAGCAGTGGGGTCAGTGGGCAATGAGCAGTTCTTC

V gene: TRBV11-3
D gene: -
J gene: TRBJ1-2
clone size: -
CDR3 protein: CASSLSSGYTF
CDR3 DNA: TGTGCCAGCAGCTTATCTAGTGGCTACACCTTC

V gene: TRBV28
D gene: -
J gene: TRBJ1-5
clone size: many
CDR3 protein: CASSRVGYQPQHF
CDR3 DNA: TGTGCCAGCAGTCGGGTAGGCTATCAGCCCCAGCATTTT

V gene: TRBV6-2/TRBV6-3
D gene: -
J gene: TRBJ2-3
clone size: -
CDR3 protein: CASSSFRSNTDTQYF
CDR3 DNA: TGTGCCAGCAGTTCCTTTCGGAGTAACACAGATACGCAGTATTTT

V gene: TRBV29-1
D gene: TRBD2
J gene: TRBJ2-5
clone size: many
CDR3 protein: CSVALAGGAETQYF
CDR3 DNA: TGCAGCGTTGCACTAGCGGGAGGAGCAGAGACCCAGTACTTC

V gene: TRBV20-1
D gene: -
J gene: TRBJ1-6
clone size: few
CDR3 protein: CSAQVDGNSPLHF
CDR3 DNA: TGCAGTGCCCAGGTGGACGGTAATTCACCCCTCCACTTT

V gene: TRBV11-2
D gene: -
J gene: TRBJ1-6
clone size: many
CDR3 protein: CASSADRSSHSPLHF
CDR3 DNA: TGTGCCAGCAGCGCCGACAGGAGCTCCCATTCACCCCTCCACTTT